A selection of T cell receptor beta chains follows, all from one sample in a study of Ad26.COV2.S vaccination and SARS-CoV-2 variants. Assay used: immunoSEQ multiplex PCR; TCRdb lists only in-frame clones, some missing. The table lists 240,000 or so clones, roughly 88% of them singletons. Specimen: peripheral blood, collected in a trial of Ad26.COV2.S vaccine versus placebo. The receptor source for this set is a person between 18 and 59 years old who received the Ad26.COV2.S COVID-19 vaccine or a placebo. Both conserved end residues are part of each CDR3. Each record gives: V gene, CDR3 protein.

v_gene: TRBV5-1
CDR3aa: CASSLGPGFFNEQFF

v_gene: TRBV14
CDR3aa: CASSRSGPETQYF

v_gene: TRBV3-1/TRBV3-2
CDR3aa: CASSQIGTGQETQYF

v_gene: TRBV21-1
CDR3aa: CASSFLEGPTSYEQYF

v_gene: TRBV3-1/TRBV3-2
CDR3aa: CASSRVSSGANVLTF

v_gene: TRBV28
CDR3aa: CASQSSGGPQETQYF

v_gene: TRBV7-9
CDR3aa: CASSLDPGIEAFF

v_gene: TRBV30
CDR3aa: CAWSGTRGPLMNTEAFF

v_gene: TRBV5-4
CDR3aa: CASRQGLSSGKGGEQFF

v_gene: TRBV4-1
CDR3aa: CASSPQLSYEQYF

v_gene: TRBV9
CDR3aa: CASSARERDTQYF

v_gene: TRBV18
CDR3aa: CASSLQGFPETQYF

v_gene: TRBV6-1
CDR3aa: CASSETRQGYGYTF

v_gene: TRBV11-2
CDR3aa: CASSPRTGTEAFF

v_gene: TRBV7-9
CDR3aa: CASSLVLAGGGPNEKLFF

v_gene: TRBV28
CDR3aa: CASSPDQLLIEQYF

v_gene: TRBV5-1
CDR3aa: CASSGTSNYEQYF

v_gene: TRBV6-6
CDR3aa: CASNLEAYGYTF

v_gene: TRBV19
CDR3aa: CASSIDEGGNQPQHF

v_gene: TRBV11-2
CDR3aa: CASRRQAHSGANVLTF

v_gene: TRBV6-5
CDR3aa: CASSSPQGTYGYTF

v_gene: TRBV5-1
CDR3aa: CASSSPPTDTQYF

v_gene: TRBV3-1/TRBV3-2
CDR3aa: CASSQDRRRYSSYEQYF

v_gene: TRBV12-3/TRBV12-4
CDR3aa: CASSFDPGATIYF

v_gene: TRBV7-6
CDR3aa: CASSLGTAGSSGRNTIYF

v_gene: TRBV6-6
CDR3aa: CASSEGIPSYEQYF

v_gene: TRBV7-6
CDR3aa: CASSFPGVQPQHF

v_gene: TRBV6-5
CDR3aa: CATVGGLDGYTF

v_gene: TRBV4-2
CDR3aa: CASSQDRVASDYSPLHF

v_gene: TRBV6-2/TRBV6-3
CDR3aa: CASSPGSQQIPYEQYF

v_gene: TRBV19
CDR3aa: CASRELAGNTGELFF

v_gene: TRBV24-1
CDR3aa: CATSVTEDTDTQYF

v_gene: TRBV28
CDR3aa: CASSPDRNEAFF

v_gene: TRBV7-9
CDR3aa: CASSLAGGRGNEQFF

v_gene: TRBV9
CDR3aa: CASSVGDRPNEKLFF

v_gene: TRBV2
CDR3aa: CASSELGGLPNSPLHF

v_gene: TRBV27
CDR3aa: CASSAVRNQPQHF

v_gene: TRBV6-6
CDR3aa: CASSYQGSYSPLHF

v_gene: TRBV5-4
CDR3aa: CASSLGRGSNSPLHF

v_gene: TRBV30
CDR3aa: CAWGRMNTEAFF

v_gene: TRBV18
CDR3aa: CASSRGTSSQETQYF

v_gene: TRBV10-3
CDR3aa: CAISIILAGEKETQYF